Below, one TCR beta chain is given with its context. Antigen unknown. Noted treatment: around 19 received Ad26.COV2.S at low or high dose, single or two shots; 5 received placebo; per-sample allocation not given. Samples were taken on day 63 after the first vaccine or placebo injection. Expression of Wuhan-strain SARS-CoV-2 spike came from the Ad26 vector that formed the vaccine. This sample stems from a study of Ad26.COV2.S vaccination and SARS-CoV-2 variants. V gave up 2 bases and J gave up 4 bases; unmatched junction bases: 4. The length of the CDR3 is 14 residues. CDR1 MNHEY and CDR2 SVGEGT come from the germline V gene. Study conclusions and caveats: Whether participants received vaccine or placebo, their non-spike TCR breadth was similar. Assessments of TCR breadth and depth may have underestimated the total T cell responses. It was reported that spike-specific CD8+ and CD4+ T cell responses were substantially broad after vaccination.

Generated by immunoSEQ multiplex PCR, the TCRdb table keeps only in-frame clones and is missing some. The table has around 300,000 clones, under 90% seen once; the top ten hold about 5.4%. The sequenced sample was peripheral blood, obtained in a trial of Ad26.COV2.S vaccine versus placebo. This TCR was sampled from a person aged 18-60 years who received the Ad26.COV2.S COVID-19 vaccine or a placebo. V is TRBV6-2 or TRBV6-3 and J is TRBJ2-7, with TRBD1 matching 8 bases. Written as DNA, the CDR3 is TGTGCCAGCAGTTACCCCGGGACAGGATACGAGCAGTACTTC. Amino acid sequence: CASSYPGTGYEQYF.